Each of the 29 T cell receptor beta chains below was sequenced from the same sample in a study of cytomegalovirus exposure and HLA in healthy donors. Researchers ran the PCR with 60 Vbeta and 13 Jbeta primers. Assay used: immunoSEQ multiplex PCR; TCRdb lists only in-frame clones, some missing. The data show roughly 180,000 clones, with less than 90% seen just once and around 0.97% held by the top ten. The sequenced material came from PBMCs. All receptors derive from a man aged 25-45 years in good health and CMV-seronegative.

This chain links TRBV15 with TRBJ1-1; no reliable D call. The CDR3 spans 14 residues. V gave up 5 bases and J gave up 0 bases, with 10 bases separating them. Per germline, CDR1 LNHNV and CDR2 YYDKDF (reference sequence). The CDR3 nucleotides are TGTGCCACCAGCCCTCCGGTTATGAACACTGAAGCTTTCTTT. Translation: CATSPPVMNTEAFF.

The chain employs TRBV7-9 and TRBJ2-3; possible D gene TRBD1, 5 bases. Germline V gives CDR1 SEHNR, CDR2 FQNEAQ (reference sequence). V was trimmed by 4 bases and J by 2 bases, leaving 7 bases between them. This CDR3 spans 13 amino acids. The CDR3 DNA reads as TGTGCCAGCAGCTCCAGGGCCACAGATACGCAGTATTTT. Its translation: CASSSRATDTQYF.

This chain joins TRBV5-1 and TRBJ1-5, with unresolved D. Germline V gene sequence: CDR1 SGHRS, CDR2 YFSETQ. This CDR3 comprises 13 residues. The V end was cut by 4 bases, the J end by 4 bases, with 9 bases between. CDR3 sequence reads: CASSLDGNQPQHF. The CDR3 bases are TGCGCCAGCAGCCTAGACGGGAATCAGCCCCAGCATTTT.

A note on this clone: Germline is not matched at one junction end, which may reflect a read error. This chain links TRBV6-1 with TRBJ2-1, with 7 bases lining up with TRBD2. Looked up from germline, CDR1 is MNHNS and CDR2 is SASEGT. There are 18 residues in the CDR3. CDR3 sequence: CASREGGLAARWGNEQFF. Here the CDR3 DNA reads TGTGCCAGCAGGGAAGGAGGGCTAGCGGCCCGGTGGGGCAATGAGCAGTTCTTC.

This chain uses TRBV5-4 with TRBJ1-1; TRBD1 matches 9 bases. The CDR3 contains 14 residues. The germline gives CDR1 SGHNT, CDR2 YYREEE (reference sequence). The V segment lost 4 bases and the J segment 5 bases; nucleotides outside the gene matches: 6. CDR3 coding DNA: TGTGCCAGCAGCCCAGGGACAGGGAAGACTGAAGCTTTCTTT. Amino acids: CASSPGTGKTEAFF.

V and J are TRBV5-1 and TRBJ2-7, with TRBD2 identical over 8 bases. The CDR3 is made up of 14 amino acids. CDR1 is SGHRS, CDR2 YFSETQ, per germline. The junction had 5 bases not matched to a gene; V was cut back by 4 bases and J by 2 bases. Here the CDR3 reads CASSLSGGTYEQYF. The DNA of the CDR3 is TGCGCCAGCAGCCTCAGCGGGGGAACCTACGAGCAGTACTTC.

The chain uses TRBV19 and TRBJ1-5; 9 bases fit TRBD1. The CDR3 consists of 15 residues. CDR1 LNHDA and CDR2 SQIVND come from the germline V gene (reference sequence). The trim removed 10 bases at V and 7 bases at J, leaving 14 bases unmatched. Here the CDR3 DNA reads TGTGCCACGAGAACAGGGGGCCTCGAGGGCCAGCCCCAGCATTTT. Protein sequence: CATRTGGLEGQPQHF.

V and J are TRBV5-1 and TRBJ2-2; maybe TRBD2 (7 bases). Trimming stripped 3 bases from V and 6 bases from J, with 24 bases between. The CDR3 has 18 residues. From germline, CDR1 is SGHRS and CDR2 YFSETQ. CDR3 residues: CASSYQLGGASFAGELFF. The CDR3 DNA reads TGCGCCAGCAGCTACCAGTTAGGGGGGGCGTCCTTTGCCGGGGAGCTGTTTTTT.

This chain joins TRBV29-1 and TRBJ1-1; D might be TRBD1 (5 bases). From germline, CDR1 is SQVTM and CDR2 ANQGSEA. The CDR3 spans 10 residues. The V gene lost 4 bases and the J gene lost 10 bases, with 10 bases spanning the gap. CDR3 region: CSVVARGAFF. CDR3 in DNA: TGCAGCGTTGTGGCAAGGGGAGCTTTCTTT.

This clone was detected once. The CDR3 here is CASHWGRDYGYTF. In nucleotides, the CDR3 is TGTGCCTCGCATTGGGGCCGTGACTATGGCTACACCTTC. This chain connects TRBV30 to TRBJ1-2, with TRBD1 as a possible D gene (5 bases). This CDR3 contains 13 residues. V lost 7 bases to trimming and J lost 3 bases, with 15 bases between them. Germline V gene sequence: CDR1 GTSNPN, CDR2 SVGIG (reference sequence).

The rearrangement links TRBV10-3 to TRBJ2-5, with D possibly TRBD1 on 5 matching bases. CDR1 and CDR2 (germline): ENHRY, SYGVKD. The length of the CDR3 is 15 residues. Trimming removed 4 bases at V and 5 bases at J, with 17 bases between. The CDR3 reads CAISAALTVLETQYF. CDR3 in DNA: TGTGCCATCAGTGCGGCCCTGACAGTGTTGGAGACCCAGTACTTC.

The genes are TRBV19 and TRBJ2-2; the match to TRBD1 covers 8 bases. Germline-derived CDR1 and CDR2 are LNHDA and SQIVND (reference sequence). J was trimmed by 6 bases and V by 6 bases; bases with no gene match: 3. CDR3 length: 13 residues. DNA for the CDR3: TGTGCCAGTAGCAGACAGGGGTCCGGGGAGCTGTTTTTT. Its protein is CASSRQGSGELFF.

Points on this clone: Within the sample, other DNA sequences also encode this same CDR3. The gene calls are TRBV28 and TRBJ1-5; 7 bases match TRBD1. This CDR3 is 12 amino acids long. J was trimmed by 4 bases and V by 6 bases; bases with no gene match: 0. Germline lookup yields CDR1 MDHEN and CDR2 SYDVKM. The CDR3 nucleotides are TGTGCCAGCAGGACAGGGAATCAGCCCCAGCATTTT. Its protein is CASRTGNQPQHF.

J is TRBJ2-7 and V is TRBV6-5; 7 positions match TRBD2. V dropped 4 bases and J dropped 1; count of bases not matched to a gene: 10. Per germline, CDR1 MNHEY and CDR2 SVGAGI. The CDR3 has 16 amino acids. CDR3: CASSWGPWEGSYEQYF. The CDR3 DNA follows: TGTGCCAGCAGTTGGGGCCCGTGGGAGGGATCCTACGAGCAGTACTTC.

The chain is built from TRBV5-1 and TRBJ2-1; D not resolved. V was pared by 4 bases and J by 0 bases, with 14 bases between. Looked up from germline, CDR1 is SGHRS and CDR2 is YFSETQ. CDR3 length: 16 amino acids. The CDR3: CASSQTSTSSYNEQFF. The CDR3 bases are TGCGCCAGCAGCCAGACATCTACCAGCTCCTACAATGAGCAGTTCTTC.

The rearrangement joins TRBV11-2 to TRBJ2-2; 11 bases line up with TRBD1. This CDR3 region has 16 residues. The V gene end was trimmed by 5 bases and the J gene end by 6 bases; junction bases not matched to a gene: 8. Germline values: CDR1 SGHAT, CDR2 FQNNGV. The CDR3 protein is CASSLLGTGGSGELFF. The CDR3 nucleotides read TGTGCCAGCAGCCTCCTCGGGACAGGGGGTTCCGGGGAGCTGTTTTTT.

A few counts support this clone. The rearrangement joins TRBV5-4 to TRBJ2-7; weak D call: TRBD1 (5 bases). Trimming took off 0 bases at V and 6 bases at J, with 10 bases between the two ends. The length of the CDR3 is 13 residues. Germline lookup yields CDR1 SGHNT and CDR2 YYREEE (reference sequence). The CDR3 region is CASSLEGAREQYF. The CDR3 nucleotides read TGTGCCAGCAGCTTGGAAGGGGCACGCGAGCAGTACTTC.

The V call is TRBV29-1, the J call TRBJ1-1; 8 nucleotides align to TRBD1. The V gene's germline CDR1 is SQVTM and CDR2 ANQGSEA. Losses at the gene ends were 3 bases for V and 0 bases for J; bases not matched to a gene: 6. This CDR3 spans 15 amino acids. DNA of the CDR3: TGCAGCGTTGATTACAACAGGGGGGTGAACACTGAAGCTTTCTTT. It specifies CSVDYNRGVNTEAFF.

This chain uses TRBV27 with TRBJ1-3, with D hard to call. V was shortened by 6 bases and J by 0 bases, with 15 bases between the two germline ends. The germline V gene encodes CDR1 MNHEY and CDR2 SMNVEV (reference sequence). The CDR3 loop spans 16 amino acids. DNA of the CDR3: TGTGCCAGCAGGCCCGGACTCATGAGCTCTGGAAACACCATATATTTT. Protein product: CASRPGLMSSGNTIYF.

The gene calls are TRBV6-5 and TRBJ1-2; TRBD1 aligns across 7 bases. This CDR3 region has 13 residues. With V trimmed by 2 bases and J by 8 bases, 5 bases remained unmatched. Germline CDR1 MNHEY, CDR2 SVGAGI. The CDR3 spells CASSYAGGDGYTF. The CDR3 DNA is TGTGCCAGCAGTTACGCAGGGGGAGACGGCTACACCTTC.

The genes are TRBV2 and TRBJ2-3, with TRBD2 matching over 10 bases. With V trimmed by 7 bases and J by 4 bases, 5 bases remained unmatched. The CDR3 extends over 14 amino acids. Germline CDR1 and CDR2: SNHLY and FYNNEI. Here the CDR3 DNA reads TGTGCCAGCACCCTTCTAGCGGGGGCAGATACGCAGTATTTT. This gives the protein CASTLLAGADTQYF.

This chain connects TRBV4-2 to TRBJ1-1, with a weak D call TRBD1 (6 bases). The CDR3 consists of 16 residues. Germline V gene lookup returns CDR1 LGHNA and CDR2 YNFKEQ. V shed 0 bases and J shed 5 bases, with 16 bases lying between them. DNA of the CDR3: TGTGCCAGCAGCCAAGATTTCGGGGCAGGGGAGACTGAAGCTTTCTTT. This sequence encodes CASSQDFGAGETEAFF.

In its sample, this clone was seen a few times. Additional DNA sequences in this sample encode the identical CDR3. The V call is TRBV20-1, the J call TRBJ1-5; D unresolved. CDR1 and CDR2 (germline): DFQATT, SNEGSKA (reference sequence). Trimming stripped 3 bases from V and 7 bases from J, with 7 bases between. The CDR3 spans 11 residues. The CDR3 loop reads CSASEGQPQHF. CDR3 coding DNA: TGCAGTGCTAGCGAGGGACAGCCCCAGCATTTT.

The CDR3 DNA follows: TGTGCCAGCAGCCTCGGGACAGGGAGGACAGATACGCAGTATTTT. Protein sequence: CASSLGTGRTDTQYF. This chain uses TRBV5-4 with TRBJ2-3, with TRBD1 matching 9 bases. The CDR3 has 15 amino acids. Trimming removed 4 bases from V and 3 bases from J; junction bases left unmatched: 6. Germline CDR1 and CDR2: SGHNT and YYREEE (reference sequence).

This chain joins TRBV27 and TRBJ1-4; 7 bases are a match to TRBD1. V lost 6 bases to trimming and J lost 3 bases; unmatched junction nucleotides: 4. Per germline, CDR1 MNHEY and CDR2 SMNVEV (reference sequence). The CDR3 is 14 amino acids. CDR3 protein: CASRTTGSNEKLFF. CDR3 nucleotide sequence: TGTGCCAGCAGAACGACAGGGTCTAATGAAAAACTGTTTTTT.

The J gene is TRBJ2-6, the V gene TRBV2; possible D gene TRBD2, 6 bases. The germline V gene has CDR1 SNHLY and CDR2 FYNNEI. The CDR3 has 20 amino acids. The ends were cut back, 2 bases at V and 1 base at J, with 21 bases in the middle. CDR3 in amino acids: CASSEMGLIARGSGANVLTF. As DNA, the CDR3 is TGTGCCAGCAGTGAAATGGGGTTAATCGCCCGGGGGTCTGGGGCCAACGTCCTGACTTTC.

The chain uses TRBV6-1 and TRBJ2-7; 8 nucleotides align to TRBD1. The CDR3 has 14 residues. Per germline, CDR1 MNHNS and CDR2 SASEGT. The V and J ends lost 10 bases and 4 bases, in that order; junction bases with no gene match: 12. CDR3 nucleotides: TGTGCCACCAGGTGGGACAGGCCCTTGTACGAGCAGTACTTC. Protein: CATRWDRPLYEQYF.

The chain couples TRBV15 to TRBJ1-5; no clear D gene. Germline CDR1 LNHNV, CDR2 YYDKDF (reference sequence). CDR3 length: 16 residues. The V gene lost 0 bases and the J gene lost 0 bases, with 9 bases spanning the gap. The CDR3 DNA is TGTGCCACCAGCAGAGATGGAGGCTATAGCAATCAGCCCCAGCATTTT. As protein: CATSRDGGYSNQPQHF.

This clone was observed once. V usage is TRBV28 and J usage is TRBJ2-1; 8 nucleotides match TRBD2. CDR1 MDHEN and CDR2 SYDVKM come from the germline V gene. V was pared by 7 bases and J by 2 bases, with 1 base of the junction left unmatched. This CDR3 is built from 13 residues. The CDR3, as DNA: TGTGCCAGCACGGGGGGGGCCTACAATGAGCAGTTCTTC. Its translation is CASTGGAYNEQFF.